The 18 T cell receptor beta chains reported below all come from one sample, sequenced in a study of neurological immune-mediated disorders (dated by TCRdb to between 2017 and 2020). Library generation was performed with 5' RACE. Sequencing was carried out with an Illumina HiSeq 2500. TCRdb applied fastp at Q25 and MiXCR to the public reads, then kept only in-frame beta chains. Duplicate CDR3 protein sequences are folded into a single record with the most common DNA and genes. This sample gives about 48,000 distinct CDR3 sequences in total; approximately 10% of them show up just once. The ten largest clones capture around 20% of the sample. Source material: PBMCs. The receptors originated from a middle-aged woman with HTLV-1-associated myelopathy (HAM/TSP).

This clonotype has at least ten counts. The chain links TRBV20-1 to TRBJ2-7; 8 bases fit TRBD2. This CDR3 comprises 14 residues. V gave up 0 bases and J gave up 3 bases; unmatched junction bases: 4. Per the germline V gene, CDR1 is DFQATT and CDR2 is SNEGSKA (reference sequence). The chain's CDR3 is CSARDRRGGYEQYF. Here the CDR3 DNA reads TGCAGTGCTAGAGATCGTCGGGGGGGCTACGAGCAGTACTTC.

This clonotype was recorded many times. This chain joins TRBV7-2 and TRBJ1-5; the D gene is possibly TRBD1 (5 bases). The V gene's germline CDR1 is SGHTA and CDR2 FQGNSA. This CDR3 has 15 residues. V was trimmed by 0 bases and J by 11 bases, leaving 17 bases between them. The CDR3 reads CASSLASGPQETQHF. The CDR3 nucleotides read TGTGCCAGCAGCTTAGCGTCGGGACCTCAGGAAACCCAGCATTTT.

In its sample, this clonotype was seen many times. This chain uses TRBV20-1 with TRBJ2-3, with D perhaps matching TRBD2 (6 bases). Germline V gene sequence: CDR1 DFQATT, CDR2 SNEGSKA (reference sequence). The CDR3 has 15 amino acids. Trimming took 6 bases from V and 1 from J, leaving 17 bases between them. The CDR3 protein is CSADKALARTDTQYF. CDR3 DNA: TGCAGTGCCGACAAGGCGCTAGCGCGCACAGATACGCAGTATTTT.

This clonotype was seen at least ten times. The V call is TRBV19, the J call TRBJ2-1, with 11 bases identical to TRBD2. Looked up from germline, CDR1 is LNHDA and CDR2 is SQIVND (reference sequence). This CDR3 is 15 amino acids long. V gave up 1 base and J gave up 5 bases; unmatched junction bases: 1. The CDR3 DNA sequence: TGTGCCAGTAGTATAGGACTAGCGGGGAACAATGAGCAGTTCTTC. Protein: CASSIGLAGNNEQFF.

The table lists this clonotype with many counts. The CDR3 protein is CASRPGLGVSTGELFF. The CDR3 nucleotides read TGCGCCAGCAGACCGGGACTAGGGGTTTCCACCGGGGAGCTGTTTTTT. The rearrangement joins TRBV10-2 to TRBJ2-2; 8 bases map to TRBD2. V lost 6 bases, J lost 4 bases, and 10 bases stayed unmatched. The germline CDR1 and CDR2 sequences are WSHSY and SAAADI. The CDR3 consists of 16 residues.

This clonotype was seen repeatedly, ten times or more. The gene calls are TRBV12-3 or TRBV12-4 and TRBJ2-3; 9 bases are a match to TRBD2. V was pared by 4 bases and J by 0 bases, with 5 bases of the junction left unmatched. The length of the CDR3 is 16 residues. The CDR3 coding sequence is TGTGCCAGCAGTTCTAGCGGGGCTACTAGCACAGATACGCAGTATTTT. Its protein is CASSSSGATSTDTQYF.

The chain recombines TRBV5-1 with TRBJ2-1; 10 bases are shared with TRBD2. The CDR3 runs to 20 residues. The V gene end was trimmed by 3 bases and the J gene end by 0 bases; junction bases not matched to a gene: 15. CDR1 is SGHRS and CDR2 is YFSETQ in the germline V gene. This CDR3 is CASSSLGGAGGTSSYNEQFF. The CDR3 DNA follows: TGCGCCAGCAGCTCCCTCGGTGGAGCGGGGGGGACTAGCTCCTACAATGAGCAGTTCTTC.

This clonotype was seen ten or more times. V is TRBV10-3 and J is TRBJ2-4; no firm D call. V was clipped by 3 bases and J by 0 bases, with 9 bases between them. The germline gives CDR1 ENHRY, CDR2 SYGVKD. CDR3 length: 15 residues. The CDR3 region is CAISEELLAKNIQYF. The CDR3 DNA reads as TGTGCCATCAGTGAAGAATTACTAGCCAAAAACATTCAGTACTTC.

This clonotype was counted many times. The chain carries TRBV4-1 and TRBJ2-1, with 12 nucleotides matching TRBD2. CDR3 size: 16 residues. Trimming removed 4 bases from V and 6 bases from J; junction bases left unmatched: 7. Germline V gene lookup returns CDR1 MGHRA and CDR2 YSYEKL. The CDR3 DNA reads TGCGCCAGCAGCCCCTCTAGCGGGGGGGCCCTCAATGAGCAGTTCTTC. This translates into CASSPSSGGALNEQFF.

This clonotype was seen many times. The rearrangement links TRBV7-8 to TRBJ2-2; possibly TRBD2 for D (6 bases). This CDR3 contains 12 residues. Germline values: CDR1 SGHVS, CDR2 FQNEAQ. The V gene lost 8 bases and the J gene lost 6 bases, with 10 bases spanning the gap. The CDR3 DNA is TGTGCCAGCGGGACTGCGGCCGGGGAGCTGTTTTTT. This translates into CASGTAAGELFF. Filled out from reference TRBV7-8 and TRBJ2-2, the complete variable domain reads GAGVSQSPRYKVAKRGQDVALRCDPISGHVSLFWYQQALGQGPEFLTYFQNEAQLDKSGLPSDRFFAERPEGSVSTLKIQRTQQEDSAVYLCASGTAAGELFFGEGSRLTVL.

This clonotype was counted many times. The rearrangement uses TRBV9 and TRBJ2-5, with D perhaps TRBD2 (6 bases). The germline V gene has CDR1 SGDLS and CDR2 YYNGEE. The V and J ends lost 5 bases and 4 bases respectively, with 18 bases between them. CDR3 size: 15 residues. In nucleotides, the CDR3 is TGTGCCAGCAGGTCCGGGAGAAGACACCTAGAGACCCAGTACTTC. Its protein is CASRSGRRHLETQYF.

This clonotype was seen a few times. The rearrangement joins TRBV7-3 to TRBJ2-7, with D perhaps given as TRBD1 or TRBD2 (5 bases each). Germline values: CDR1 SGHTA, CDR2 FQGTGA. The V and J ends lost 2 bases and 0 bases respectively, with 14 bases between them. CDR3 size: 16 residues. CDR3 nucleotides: TGTGCCAGCAGCTTACGCCGGGGCTTAAGCTCCTACGAGCAGTACTTC. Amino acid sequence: CASSLRRGLSSYEQYF.

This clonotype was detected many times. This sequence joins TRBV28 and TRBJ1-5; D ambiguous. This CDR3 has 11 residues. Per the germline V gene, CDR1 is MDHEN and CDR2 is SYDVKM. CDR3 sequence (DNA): TGTGCTACCGGTAGCAATCAGCCCCAGCATTTT. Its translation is CATGSNQPQHF.

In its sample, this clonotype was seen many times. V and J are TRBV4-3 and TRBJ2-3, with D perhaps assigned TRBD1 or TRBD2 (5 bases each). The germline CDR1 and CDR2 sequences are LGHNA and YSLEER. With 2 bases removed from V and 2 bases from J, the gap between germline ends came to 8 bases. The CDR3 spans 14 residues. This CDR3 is CASSQLGVTDTQYF. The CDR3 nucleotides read TGCGCCAGCAGCCAATTGGGGGTCACAGATACGCAGTATTTT.

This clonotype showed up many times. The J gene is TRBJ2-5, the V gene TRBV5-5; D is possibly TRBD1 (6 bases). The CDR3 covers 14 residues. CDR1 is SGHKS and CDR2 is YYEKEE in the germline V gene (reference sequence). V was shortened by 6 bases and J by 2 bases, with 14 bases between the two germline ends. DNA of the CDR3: TGTGCCAGCACCGTGGGGGCCGGTCAAGAGACCCAGTACTTC. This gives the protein CASTVGAGQETQYF.

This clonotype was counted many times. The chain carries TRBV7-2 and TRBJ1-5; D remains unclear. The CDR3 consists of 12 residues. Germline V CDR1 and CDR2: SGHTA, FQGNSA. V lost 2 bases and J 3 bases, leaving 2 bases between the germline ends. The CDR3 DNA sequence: TGTGCCAGCAGCTTACCCAATCAGCCCCAGCATTTT. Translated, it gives CASSLPNQPQHF.

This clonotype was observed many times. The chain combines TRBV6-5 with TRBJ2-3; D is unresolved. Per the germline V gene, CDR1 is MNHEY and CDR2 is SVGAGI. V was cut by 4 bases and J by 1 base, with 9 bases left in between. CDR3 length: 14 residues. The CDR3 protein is CASSSWTGTDTQYF. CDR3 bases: TGTGCCAGCAGTTCCTGGACGGGCACAGATACGCAGTATTTT.

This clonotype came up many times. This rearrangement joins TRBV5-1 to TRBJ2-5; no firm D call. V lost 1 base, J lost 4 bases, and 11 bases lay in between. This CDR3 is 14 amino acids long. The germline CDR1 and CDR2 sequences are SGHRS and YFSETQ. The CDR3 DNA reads TGCGCCAGCAGCTTGCCGGCTTTGGGAGAGACCCAGTACTTC. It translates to CASSLPALGETQYF.